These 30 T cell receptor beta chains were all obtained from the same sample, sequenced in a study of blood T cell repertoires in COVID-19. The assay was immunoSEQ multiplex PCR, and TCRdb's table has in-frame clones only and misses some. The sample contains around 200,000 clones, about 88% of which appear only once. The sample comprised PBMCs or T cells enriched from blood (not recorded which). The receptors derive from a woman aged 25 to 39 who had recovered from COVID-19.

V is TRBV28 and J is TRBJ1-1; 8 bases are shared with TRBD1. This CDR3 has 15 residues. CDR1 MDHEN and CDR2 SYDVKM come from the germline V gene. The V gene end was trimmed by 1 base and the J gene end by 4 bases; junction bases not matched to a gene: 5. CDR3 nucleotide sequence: TGTGCCAGCAGTTTATTGGGGACAGGACCCACTGAAGCTTTCTTT. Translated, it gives CASSLLGTGPTEAFF.

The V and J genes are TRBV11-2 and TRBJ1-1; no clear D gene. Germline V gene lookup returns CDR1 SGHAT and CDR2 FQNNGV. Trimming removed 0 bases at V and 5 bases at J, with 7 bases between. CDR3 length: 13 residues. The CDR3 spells CASSLDYATEAFF. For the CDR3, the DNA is TGTGCCAGCAGCTTAGATTACGCGACTGAAGCTTTCTTT.

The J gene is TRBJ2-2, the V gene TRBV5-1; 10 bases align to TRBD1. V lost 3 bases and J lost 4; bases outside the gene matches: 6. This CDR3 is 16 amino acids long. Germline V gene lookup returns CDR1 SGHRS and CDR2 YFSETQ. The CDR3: CASSYGRDRGTGELFF. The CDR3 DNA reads TGCGCCAGCAGCTACGGCCGGGACAGGGGCACCGGGGAGCTGTTTTTT. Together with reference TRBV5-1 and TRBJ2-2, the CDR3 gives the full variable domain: KAGVTQTPRYLIKTRGQQVTLSCSPISGHRSVSWYQQTPGQGLQFLFEYFSETQRNKGNFPGRFSGRQFSNSRSEMNVSTLELGDSALYLCASSYGRDRGTGELFFGEGSRLTVL.

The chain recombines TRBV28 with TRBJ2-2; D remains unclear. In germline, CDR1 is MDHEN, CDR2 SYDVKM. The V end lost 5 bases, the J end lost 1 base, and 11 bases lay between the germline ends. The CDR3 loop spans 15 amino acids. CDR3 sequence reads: CASSIPPLNTGELFF. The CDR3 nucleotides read TGTGCCAGCAGTATTCCGCCACTGAACACCGGGGAGCTGTTTTTT.

The CDR3 sequence is CASSPRLAGGITQYF. Written as DNA, the CDR3 is TGTGCCAGCAGCCCGAGGCTAGCGGGGGGGATTACGCAGTATTTT. The chain couples TRBV9 to TRBJ2-3; TRBD2 aligns across 12 bases. V shed 4 bases and J 8 bases; nucleotides not matched to a gene: 8. The CDR3 has 15 amino acids. Germline CDR1 SGDLS, CDR2 YYNGEE.

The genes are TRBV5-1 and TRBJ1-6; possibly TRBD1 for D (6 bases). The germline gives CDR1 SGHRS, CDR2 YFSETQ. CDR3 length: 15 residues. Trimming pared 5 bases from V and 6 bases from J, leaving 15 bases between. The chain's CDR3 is CASSSTRGGNSPLHF. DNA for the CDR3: TGCGCCAGCAGTTCCACCAGGGGTGGTAATTCACCCCTCCACTTT.

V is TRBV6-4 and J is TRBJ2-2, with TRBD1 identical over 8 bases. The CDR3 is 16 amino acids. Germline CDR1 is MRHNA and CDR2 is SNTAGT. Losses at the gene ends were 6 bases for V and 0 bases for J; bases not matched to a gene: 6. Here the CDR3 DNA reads TGTGCCAGCAGCGAGGACAGGGAAGCGAACACCGGGGAGCTGTTTTTT. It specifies CASSEDREANTGELFF.

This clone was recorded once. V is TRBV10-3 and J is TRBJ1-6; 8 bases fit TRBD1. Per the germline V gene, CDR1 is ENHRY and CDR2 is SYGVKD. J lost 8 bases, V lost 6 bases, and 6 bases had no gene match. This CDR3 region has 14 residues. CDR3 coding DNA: TGTGCCATCAGGAGGGACAGGAACGATTCACCCCTCCACTTT. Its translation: CAIRRDRNDSPLHF.

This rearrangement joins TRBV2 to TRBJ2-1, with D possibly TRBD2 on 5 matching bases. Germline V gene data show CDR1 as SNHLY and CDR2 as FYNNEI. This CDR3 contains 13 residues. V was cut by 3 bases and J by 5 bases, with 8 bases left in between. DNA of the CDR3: TGTGCCAGCAGTGACGGGCGGGACAATGAGCAGTTCTTC. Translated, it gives CASSDGRDNEQFF.

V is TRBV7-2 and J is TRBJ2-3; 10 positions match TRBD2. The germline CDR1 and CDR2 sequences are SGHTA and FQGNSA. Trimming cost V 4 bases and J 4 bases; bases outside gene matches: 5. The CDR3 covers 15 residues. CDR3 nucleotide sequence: TGTGCCAGCAGCTCCCAGGGGACTAGCGCAGATACGCAGTATTTT. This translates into CASSSQGTSADTQYF.

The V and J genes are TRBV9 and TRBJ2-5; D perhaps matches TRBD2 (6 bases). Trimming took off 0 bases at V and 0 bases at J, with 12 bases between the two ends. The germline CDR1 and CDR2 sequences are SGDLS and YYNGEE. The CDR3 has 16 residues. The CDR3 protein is CASSVDGSGYQETQYF. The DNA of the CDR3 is TGTGCCAGCAGCGTAGACGGGAGCGGGTACCAAGAGACCCAGTACTTC.

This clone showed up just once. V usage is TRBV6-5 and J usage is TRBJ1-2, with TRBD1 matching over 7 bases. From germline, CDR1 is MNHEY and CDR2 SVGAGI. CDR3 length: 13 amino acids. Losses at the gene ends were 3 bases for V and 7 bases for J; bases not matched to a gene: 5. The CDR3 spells CASSYKGALGYTF. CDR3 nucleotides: TGTGCCAGCAGTTATAAGGGGGCGCTTGGCTACACCTTC.

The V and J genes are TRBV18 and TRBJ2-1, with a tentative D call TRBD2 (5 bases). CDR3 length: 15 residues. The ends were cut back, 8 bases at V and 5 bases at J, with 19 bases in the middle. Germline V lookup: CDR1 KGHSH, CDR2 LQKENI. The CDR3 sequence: CASLDGLYPDNEQFF. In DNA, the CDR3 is TGTGCCAGCCTGGATGGACTTTACCCGGACAATGAGCAGTTCTTC.

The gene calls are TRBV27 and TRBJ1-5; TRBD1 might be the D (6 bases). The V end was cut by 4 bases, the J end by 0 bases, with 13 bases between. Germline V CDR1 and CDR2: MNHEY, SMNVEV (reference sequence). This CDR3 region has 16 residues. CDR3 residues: CASSSTGTLSNQPQHF. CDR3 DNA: TGTGCCAGCAGTTCCACAGGGACCCTTAGCAATCAGCCCCAGCATTTT.

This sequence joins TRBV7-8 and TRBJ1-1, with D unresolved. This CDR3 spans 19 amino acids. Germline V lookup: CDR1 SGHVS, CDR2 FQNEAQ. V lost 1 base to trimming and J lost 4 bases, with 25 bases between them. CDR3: CASSLGKPAGPRRATEAFF. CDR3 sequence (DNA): TGTGCCAGCAGCTTAGGAAAACCCGCCGGGCCCAGGCGGGCCACTGAAGCTTTCTTT.

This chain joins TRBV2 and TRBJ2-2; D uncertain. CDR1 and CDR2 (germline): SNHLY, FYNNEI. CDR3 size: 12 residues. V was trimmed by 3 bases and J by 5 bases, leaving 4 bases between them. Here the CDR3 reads CASSDLTGELFF. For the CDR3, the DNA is TGTGCCAGCAGTGACCTAACCGGGGAGCTGTTTTTT.

This CDR3 reads CASSLGTVNTPQHF. Written as DNA, the CDR3 is TGTGCCAGCAGCTTAGGGACAGTAAACACGCCCCAGCATTTT. The gene calls are TRBV7-8 and TRBJ1-5; TRBD1 might be the D (6 bases). Germline V gives CDR1 SGHVS, CDR2 FQNEAQ. This CDR3 comprises 14 residues. V was shortened by 1 base and J by 9 bases, with 13 bases between the two germline ends.

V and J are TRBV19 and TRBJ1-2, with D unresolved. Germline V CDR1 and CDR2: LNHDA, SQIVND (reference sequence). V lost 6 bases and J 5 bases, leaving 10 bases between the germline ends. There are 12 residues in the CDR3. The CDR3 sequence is CASRTDLYGYTF. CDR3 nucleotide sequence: TGTGCCAGTAGAACAGATCTTTATGGCTACACCTTC.

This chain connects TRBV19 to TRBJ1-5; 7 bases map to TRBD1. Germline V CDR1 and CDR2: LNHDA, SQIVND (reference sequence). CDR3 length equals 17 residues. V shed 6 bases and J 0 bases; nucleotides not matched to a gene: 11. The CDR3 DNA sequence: TGTGCCAGTAGCACCCCCCACAGGGGCAGTAGCAATCAGCCCCAGCATTTT. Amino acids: CASSTPHRGSSNQPQHF.

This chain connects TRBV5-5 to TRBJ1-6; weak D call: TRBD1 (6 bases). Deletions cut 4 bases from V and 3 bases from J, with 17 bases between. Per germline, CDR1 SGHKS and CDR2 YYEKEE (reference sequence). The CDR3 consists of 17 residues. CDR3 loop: CASSPRGGQNYNSPLHF. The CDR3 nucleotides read TGTGCCAGCAGCCCAAGGGGGGGGCAAAACTATAATTCACCCCTCCACTTT. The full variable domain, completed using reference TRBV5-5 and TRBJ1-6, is DAGVTQSPTHLIKTRGQQVTLRCSPISGHKSVSWYQQVLGQGPQFIFQYYEKEERGRGNFPDRFSARQFPNYSSELNVNALLLGDSALYLCASSPRGGQNYNSPLHFGNGTRLTVT.

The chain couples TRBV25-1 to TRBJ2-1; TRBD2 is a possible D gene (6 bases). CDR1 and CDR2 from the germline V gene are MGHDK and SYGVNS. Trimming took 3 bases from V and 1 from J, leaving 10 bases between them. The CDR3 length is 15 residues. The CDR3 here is CASSDPSGSYNEQFF. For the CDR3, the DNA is TGTGCCAGCAGTGACCCCAGCGGGTCCTACAATGAGCAGTTCTTC.

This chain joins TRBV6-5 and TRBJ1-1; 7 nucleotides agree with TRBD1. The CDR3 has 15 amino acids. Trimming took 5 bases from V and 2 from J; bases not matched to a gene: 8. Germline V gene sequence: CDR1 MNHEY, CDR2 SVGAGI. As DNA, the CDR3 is TGTGCCAGCAGTACAACAGGGGTCATAAACACTGAAGCTTTCTTT. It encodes CASSTTGVINTEAFF.

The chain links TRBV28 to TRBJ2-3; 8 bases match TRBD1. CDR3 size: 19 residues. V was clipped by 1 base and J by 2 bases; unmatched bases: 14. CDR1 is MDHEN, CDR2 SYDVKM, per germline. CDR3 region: CASSLSRTGRLADTDTQYF. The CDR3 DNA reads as TGTGCCAGCAGTTTATCCCGGACAGGGAGGTTGGCGGACACAGATACGCAGTATTTT.

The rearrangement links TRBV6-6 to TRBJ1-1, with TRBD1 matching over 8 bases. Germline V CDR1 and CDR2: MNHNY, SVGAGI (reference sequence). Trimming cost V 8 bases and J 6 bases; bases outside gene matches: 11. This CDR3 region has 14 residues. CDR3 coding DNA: TGTGCCAGCTCCAAGTTAAGGGACAGGCCTGAAGCTTTCTTT. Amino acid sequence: CASSKLRDRPEAFF.

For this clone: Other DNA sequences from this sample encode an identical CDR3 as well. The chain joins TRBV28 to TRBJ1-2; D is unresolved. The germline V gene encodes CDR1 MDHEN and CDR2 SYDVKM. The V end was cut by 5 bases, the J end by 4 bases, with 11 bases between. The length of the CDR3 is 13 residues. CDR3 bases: TGTGCCAGCAGTCCGGGATTCTCCTATGGCTACACCTTC. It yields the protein CASSPGFSYGYTF.

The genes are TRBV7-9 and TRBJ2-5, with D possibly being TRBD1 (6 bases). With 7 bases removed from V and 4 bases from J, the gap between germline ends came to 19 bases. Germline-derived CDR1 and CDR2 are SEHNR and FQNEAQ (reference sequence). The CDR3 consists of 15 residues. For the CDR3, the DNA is TGTGCCAGCACCCTTGGGGGCCAGACAGGAGAGACCCAGTACTTC. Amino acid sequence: CASTLGGQTGETQYF.

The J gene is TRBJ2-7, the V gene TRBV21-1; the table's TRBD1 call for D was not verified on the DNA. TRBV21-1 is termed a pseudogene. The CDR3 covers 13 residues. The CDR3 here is CASMTGSSYEQYF. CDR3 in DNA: TGTGCCAGCATGACAGGGAGCTCCTACGAGCAGTACTTC.

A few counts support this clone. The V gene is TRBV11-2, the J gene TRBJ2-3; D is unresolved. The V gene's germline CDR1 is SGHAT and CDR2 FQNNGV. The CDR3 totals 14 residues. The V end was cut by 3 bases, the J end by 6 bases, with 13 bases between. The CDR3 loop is CASSFSSQWDTQYF. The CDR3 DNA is TGTGCCAGCAGCTTTAGTTCCCAATGGGATACGCAGTATTTT.

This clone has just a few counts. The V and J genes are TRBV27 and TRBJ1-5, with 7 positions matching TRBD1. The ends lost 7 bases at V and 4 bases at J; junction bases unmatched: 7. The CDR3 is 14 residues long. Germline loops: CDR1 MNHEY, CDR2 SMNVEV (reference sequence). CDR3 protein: CASKEGARNQPQHF. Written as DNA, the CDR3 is TGTGCCAGCAAGGAGGGGGCGCGGAATCAGCCCCAGCATTTT.

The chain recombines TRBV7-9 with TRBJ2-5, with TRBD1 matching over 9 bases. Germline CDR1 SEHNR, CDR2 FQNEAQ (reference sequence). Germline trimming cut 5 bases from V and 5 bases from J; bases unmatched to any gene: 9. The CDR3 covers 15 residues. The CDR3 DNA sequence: TGTGCCAGCAGCATAGGACAGGGGAAGGGGGAGACCCAGTACTTC. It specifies CASSIGQGKGETQYF.